This note documents a single TCR beta chain sequence. Its target is unknown. These data belong to a study of T cell repertoires in cytomegalovirus infection. Study-wide background: It can be stated that public TCR beta signatures indicated CMV infection as well as a matching HLA type.

TCRdb passed the reads through MiXCR, listing each CDR3 protein once. The sample records 630,000 or so distinct CDR3 sequences, 20% to 30% being singletons. The germline V gene has CDR1 MGHRA and CDR2 YSYEKL. The V gene lost 2 bases and the J gene lost 4 bases, with 14 bases spanning the gap. The CDR3 sequence is 15 residues long. The study's findings and limits: Accumulated public TCR beta family frequency recognized individuals carrying CMV together with the relevant HLA. Ex vivo responses were dominated by HLA-C-restricted CMV-specific TCR beta clonotypes.

The clonotype originates from a human donor in good health (CMV status not recorded). Some clones in this sample may be carry-over from other donors' samples. The sequencing sample was made of CD8+ T cells from PBMCs. The chain uses TRBV4-1 and TRBJ1-1; D is possibly TRBD1 (5 bases). The CDR3 region has the DNA TGCGCCAGCAGCCAAACCTCTGGGGGGGGCACTGAAGCTTTCTTT. This encodes CASSQTSGGGTEAFF.